This is a list of T cell receptor beta chains from one sample in a study of long-term antiretroviral therapy in people with HIV. Sequencing was performed with immunoSEQ multiplex PCR; in TCRdb, only in-frame clones are kept and a portion is missing. The sample includes thousands of clones, roughly 70% of them seen just once. The sample here was unsorted PBMCs, taken 0.1 years before starting antiretroviral therapy. The receptors originated from a man aged 18 to 30 with HIV. Both conserved end residues are part of each CDR3. D genes are given only for firm matches. Size is omitted from some rows. Given values are once, few, many or a class for expanded clones.

clone size: NA; D gene: TRBD2; J gene: TRBJ2-2; V gene: TRBV6-1; CDR3 DNA: TGTGCCAGCAGTGAAGGGACTAGCACCGGGGAGCTGTTTTTT; CDR3 protein: CASSEGTSTGELFF
clone size: NA; D gene: TRBD1; J gene: TRBJ1-2; V gene: TRBV6-4; CDR3 DNA: TGTGCCAGCAGTGTCATCGGGACAGGGAGTTATGGCTACACCTTC; CDR3 protein: CASSVIGTGSYGYTF
clone size: once; D gene: TRBD2; J gene: TRBJ2-5; V gene: TRBV6-5; CDR3 DNA: TGTGCCAGCAGTTACGAGCGGGGATCGGGGACCCAGTACTTC; CDR3 protein: CASSYERGSGTQYF
clone size: NA; D gene: TRBD2; J gene: TRBJ2-7; V gene: TRBV14; CDR3 DNA: TGTGCCAGCAGCCAAGCCGGTGGGAGGGGAACCTACGAGCAGTACTTC; CDR3 protein: CASSQAGGRGTYEQYF
clone size: few; D gene: NA; J gene: TRBJ1-2; V gene: TRBV28; CDR3 DNA: TGTGCCAGCAGTTTGGACCCTACAGAGGATGGCTACACCTTC; CDR3 protein: CASSLDPTEDGYTF
clone size: NA; D gene: NA; J gene: TRBJ2-1; V gene: TRBV9; CDR3 DNA: TGTGCCAGCAGCGGATCTGAGCAGTTCTTC; CDR3 protein: CASSGSEQFF
clone size: NA; D gene: NA; J gene: TRBJ1-2; V gene: TRBV5-6; CDR3 DNA: TGTGCCAGCAGCTTGTTTCGGGGGCCTACCTATGGCTACACCTTC; CDR3 protein: CASSLFRGPTYGYTF
clone size: NA; D gene: NA; J gene: TRBJ2-3; V gene: TRBV11-1; CDR3 DNA: TGTGCCAGCAGCCTACTAGGGACGACTAGCACAGATACGCAGTATTTT; CDR3 protein: CASSLLGTTSTDTQYF
clone size: few; D gene: NA; J gene: TRBJ2-2; V gene: TRBV7-9; CDR3 DNA: TGTGCCAGCAGCTTAGCCTTTACAGGGAACGGGGAGCTGTTTTTT; CDR3 protein: CASSLAFTGNGELFF
clone size: NA; D gene: NA; J gene: TRBJ2-3; V gene: TRBV6-4; CDR3 DNA: TGTGCCAGCAGTGACGGGAGCACAGATACGCAGTATTTT; CDR3 protein: CASSDGSTDTQYF